The 27 T cell receptor beta chains presented below share a single source sample, sequenced in a study of pediatric ulcerative colitis. TCRdb's copy holds only in-frame clones and misses some; the assay was immunoSEQ multiplex PCR. This sample carries some 24,000 clones, approximately 71% of them seen once, and the ten largest clones take 7.8%. During colonoscopy, one to two rectal pinch biopsies were collected. Sequencing used gut tissue. The receptors here all came from a boy between 5 and 17 years old with severe ulcerative colitis.

This clone has a handful of counts. V gene TRBV7-2 combines with J gene TRBJ2-2; TRBD2 matches 9 bases. V trimming: 5 bases; J trimming: 6 bases; junction bases outside the gene matches: 16. This CDR3 comprises 18 residues. Germline-derived CDR1 and CDR2 are SGHTA and FQGNSA. The CDR3 DNA sequence: TGTGCCAGCAGCCTAGACGCCTCGCGGGAGGGCCTGTCCGGGGAGCTGTTTTTT. Protein sequence: CASSLDASREGLSGELFF.

The count of this clone is one. The rearrangement links TRBV5-1 to TRBJ2-1; TRBD2 aligns across 7 bases. Trimming took 3 bases from V and 0 from J; bases not matched to a gene: 12. Germline values: CDR1 SGHRS, CDR2 YFSETQ. There are 18 residues in the CDR3. The CDR3 reads CASSWTLAGLSSYNEQFF. The CDR3, as DNA: TGCGCCAGCAGCTGGACCTTAGCGGGCCTGAGCTCCTACAATGAGCAGTTCTTC.

This chain connects TRBV5-6 to TRBJ1-1, with a possible D match to TRBD1 (5 bases). Germline CDR1 reads SGHDT; CDR2 reads YYEEEE. CDR3 size: 15 residues. Trimming left V 0 bases short and J 0 bases short, with 9 bases between. CDR3 sequence reads: CASSLGMTVNTEAFF. The CDR3 nucleotides read TGTGCCAGCAGCTTGGGTATGACAGTGAACACTGAAGCTTTCTTT.

The chain couples TRBV10-3 to TRBJ2-3; 13 nucleotides agree with TRBD2. V dropped 0 bases and J dropped 2; count of bases not matched to a gene: 5. The CDR3 consists of 18 residues. Germline V gene sequence: CDR1 ENHRY, CDR2 SYGVKD. CDR3 DNA: TGTGCCATCAGTGAGTCCGGGACTAGCGGGACCTTCACAGATACGCAGTATTTT. Translated, it gives CAISESGTSGTFTDTQYF.

The chain has TRBV30 and TRBJ2-2, with 9 bases identical to TRBD1. The CDR3 loop spans 14 amino acids. The junction had 4 bases not matched to a gene; V was cut back by 3 bases and J by 5 bases. Looked up from germline, CDR1 is GTSNPN and CDR2 is SVGIG (reference sequence). The CDR3 coding sequence is TGTGCCTGGAGACAGGGGGCGAGGACCGGGGAGCTGTTTTTT. Translating gives CAWRQGARTGELFF.

The rearrangement links TRBV6-5 to TRBJ2-7; TRBD2 aligns across 10 bases. Germline assignment: CDR1 MNHEY and CDR2 SVGAGI. CDR3 length: 15 residues. V lost 4 bases and J lost 3; bases outside the gene matches: 6. The DNA of the CDR3 is TGTGCCAGCAGTTCCCGACTAGCGGGCAACTACGAGCAGTACTTC. Amino acids: CASSSRLAGNYEQYF.

The gene calls are TRBV2 and TRBJ1-4; weak D call: TRBD1 (5 bases). The CDR3 spans 18 residues. V lost 3 bases and J 6 bases, leaving 23 bases between the germline ends. Germline V gene lookup returns CDR1 SNHLY and CDR2 FYNNEI. As DNA, the CDR3 is TGTGCCAGCAGTGATAAGAGTACGATAGGACACCTTTATGAAAAACTGTTTTTT. This codes for CASSDKSTIGHLYEKLFF.

V usage is TRBV5-6 and J usage is TRBJ2-1; TRBD2 matches 8 bases. Germline CDR1 reads SGHDT; CDR2 reads YYEEEE. V lost 2 bases, J lost 5 bases, and 3 bases stayed unmatched. This CDR3 region has 14 residues. DNA for the CDR3: TGTGCCAGCAGCTTAGGGACTAGGGACAATGAGCAGTTCTTC. Residues: CASSLGTRDNEQFF.

This chain connects TRBV18 to TRBJ1-3; 7 bases are a match to TRBD1. CDR1 and CDR2 from the germline V gene are KGHSH and LQKENI. This CDR3 comprises 18 residues. The junction had 11 bases not matched to a gene; V was cut back by 3 bases and J by 0 bases. The CDR3 here is CASSPRQGALSSGNTIYF. The CDR3 nucleotides read TGTGCCAGCTCACCGAGACAGGGCGCGTTGAGCTCTGGAAACACCATATATTTT.

The chain links TRBV7-3 to TRBJ2-3; 11 positions match TRBD2. The germline CDR1 and CDR2 sequences are SGHTA and FQGTGA. This CDR3 is 18 amino acids long. V shed 2 bases, J shed 3 bases, and the junction held 10 bases outside the gene matches. CDR3 in DNA: TGTGCCAGCAGCTTACGGCCGCGTAGCGGGAGGGGAACAGATACGCAGTATTTT. Its translation is CASSLRPRSGRGTDTQYF.

The DNA for the CDR3 is TGTGCCAGCAGTAGCTGGGGGACCGGTGAGCAGTTCTTC. It translates to CASSSWGTGEQFF. V is TRBV2 and J is TRBJ2-1; D could derive from TRBD1 or TRBD2 (5 bases each). The CDR3 extends over 13 amino acids. The germline V gene has CDR1 SNHLY and CDR2 FYNNEI. V was shortened by 5 bases and J by 9 bases, with 14 bases between the two germline ends.

The chain recombines TRBV20-1 with TRBJ1-1; weak D call: TRBD1 (5 bases). CDR1 and CDR2 (germline): DFQATT, SNEGSKA (reference sequence). The CDR3 totals 11 residues. The ends were cut back, 6 bases at V and 1 base at J, with 6 bases in the middle. DNA of the CDR3: TGCAGTGCCAGGGAGAACACTGAAGCTTTCTTT. It codes for CSARENTEAFF.

The chain links TRBV2 to TRBJ1-4; TRBD1 matches 9 bases. Germline-derived CDR1 and CDR2 are SNHLY and FYNNEI. With 5 bases clipped from V and 10 bases from J, the junction kept 11 bases outside the gene matches. The CDR3 runs to 15 residues. Written as DNA, the CDR3 is TGTGCCAGCAGTAGAGGAGGTGACAGGGGGGCAAAACTGTTTTTT. Protein: CASSRGGDRGAKLFF. The complete variable domain, with remaining parts taken from reference TRBV2 and TRBJ1-4, reads EPEVTQTPSHQVTQMGQEVILRCVPISNHLYFYWYRQILGQKVEFLVSFYNNEISEKSEIFDDQFSVERPDGSNFTLKIRSTKLEDSAMYFCASSRGGDRGAKLFFGSGTQLSVL.

The CDR3 loop is CASSYLSYEQYF. CDR3 nucleotide sequence: TGTGCCAGCAGCTACCTTTCCTACGAGCAGTACTTC. V gene TRBV7-2 combines with J gene TRBJ2-7; D call uncertain. The V gene's germline CDR1 is SGHTA and CDR2 FQGNSA. The CDR3 sequence is 12 residues long. V lost 4 bases, J lost 1 base, and 5 bases lay in between. Together with reference TRBV7-2 and TRBJ2-7, the CDR3 gives the full variable domain: GAGVSQSPSNKVTEKGKDVELRCDPISGHTALYWYRQSLGQGLEFLIYFQGNSAPDKSGLPSDRFSAERTGGSVSTLTIQRTQQEDSAVYLCASSYLSYEQYFGPGTRLTVT.

This clone rates as medium-sized. V is TRBV6-4 and J is TRBJ2-2; D uncertain. Germline V gene sequence: CDR1 MRHNA, CDR2 SNTAGT. Deletions cut 2 bases from V and 3 bases from J, with 4 bases between. The length of the CDR3 is 13 residues. The CDR3 sequence is CASSDRDTGELFF. The CDR3 DNA reads as TGTGCCAGCAGTGACAGGGACACCGGGGAGCTGTTTTTT.

By sample fraction, this clone is medium-sized. V gene TRBV19 combines with J gene TRBJ1-2; no clear D gene. Germline V CDR1 and CDR2: LNHDA, SQIVND (reference sequence). The CDR3 is made up of 11 amino acids. The ends were cut back, 6 bases at V and 8 bases at J, with 10 bases in the middle. CDR3 sequence reads: CASSHGVGYTF. The CDR3 coding sequence is TGTGCCAGTAGCCATGGGGTCGGCTACACCTTC.

V gene TRBV13 combines with J gene TRBJ2-3; D may correspond to TRBD1 or TRBD2 (6 bases each). Germline CDR1 reads PRHDT; CDR2 reads FYEKMQ (reference sequence). The CDR3 consists of 14 residues. The V end was cut by 6 bases, the J end by 2 bases, with 12 bases between. CDR3 DNA sequence: TGTGCCAGCAGACGGAGGGACAACACAGATACGCAGTATTTT. This translates into CASRRRDNTDTQYF.

This clone was seen a handful of times. The chain uses TRBV28 and TRBJ1-2; D uncertain. The CDR3 sequence is 12 residues long. Trimming pared 2 bases from V and 7 bases from J, leaving 8 bases between. The germline V gene encodes CDR1 MDHEN and CDR2 SYDVKM. In DNA, the CDR3 is TGTGCCAGCAGTTTAGTAGCCTTTGGCTACACCTTC. This gives the protein CASSLVAFGYTF.

This clone was seen only a few times. This chain connects TRBV5-4 to TRBJ2-7; TRBD2 agrees at 8 bases. The CDR3 runs to 14 residues. The germline V gene has CDR1 SGHNT and CDR2 YYREEE (reference sequence). V gave up 0 bases and J gave up 2 bases; unmatched junction bases: 1. The CDR3 DNA sequence: TGTGCCAGCAGCTTGGGGACTAGCACCTACGAGCAGTACTTC. Protein sequence: CASSLGTSTYEQYF.

In its sample, this clone was seen once. Different DNA sequences within this sample yield the same CDR3. The chain employs TRBV6-5 and TRBJ2-6, with D unresolved. V lost 8 bases to trimming and J lost 0 bases, with 11 bases between them. In germline, CDR1 is MNHEY, CDR2 SVGAGI. The CDR3 is 15 amino acids. The CDR3 DNA follows: TGTGCCAGCTCCCGAGGCCTCTCTGGGGCCAACGTCCTGACTTTC. This translates into CASSRGLSGANVLTF.

CDR3 sequence reads: CSVDLDGNGYTF. In DNA form, the CDR3 reads TGCAGCGTTGACCTAGACGGAAATGGCTACACCTTC. The V gene is TRBV29-1, the J gene TRBJ1-2; no firm D call. V was trimmed by 3 bases and J by 6 bases, leaving 11 bases between them. The CDR3 extends over 12 amino acids. Germline assignment: CDR1 SQVTM and CDR2 ANQGSEA.

The chain recombines TRBV2 with TRBJ1-1; D gene unclear. CDR1 is SNHLY and CDR2 is FYNNEI in the germline V gene. The CDR3 sequence is 13 residues long. V was clipped by 7 bases and J by 0 bases, with 9 bases between them. The CDR3 protein is CASNMDMNTEAFF. In DNA form, the CDR3 reads TGTGCCAGCAACATGGATATGAACACTGAAGCTTTCTTT. The full variable domain, completed using reference TRBV2 and TRBJ1-1, is EPEVTQTPSHQVTQMGQEVILRCVPISNHLYFYWYRQILGQKVEFLVSFYNNEISEKSEIFDDQFSVERPDGSNFTLKIRSTKLEDSAMYFCASNMDMNTEAFFGQGTRLTVV.

The V and J genes are TRBV21-1 and TRBJ2-3; the table's D call, TRBD2, has no DNA check behind it. TRBV21-1 is a recognized pseudogene. The CDR3 is made up of 14 amino acids. The CDR3 nucleotides are TGTGCCAGCAGCAAAGCGGGAGGGCCAGATACGCAGTATTTT. Its translation: CASSKAGGPDTQYF.

This rearrangement joins TRBV9 to TRBJ2-3, with 8 positions matching TRBD1. V shed 4 bases and J 1 base; nucleotides not matched to a gene: 5. CDR3 length: 15 amino acids. Germline CDR1 SGDLS, CDR2 YYNGEE. This chain's CDR3 is CASSRTGSGTDTQYF. CDR3 sequence (DNA): TGTGCCAGCAGCAGGACAGGGTCAGGCACAGATACGCAGTATTTT.

This clone was observed a few times. V usage is TRBV19 and J usage is TRBJ2-3; possibly TRBD2 for D (6 bases). V lost 5 bases and J lost 1, with 13 bases in between. The CDR3 is made up of 15 amino acids. The germline V gene encodes CDR1 LNHDA and CDR2 SQIVND (reference sequence). CDR3 amino acids: CASSPEGRGTDTQYF. The CDR3, as DNA: TGTGCCAGTAGTCCGGAGGGCCGGGGCACAGATACGCAGTATTTT.

The chain has TRBV7-9 and TRBJ2-7; D is possibly TRBD1 (5 bases). Germline CDR1 SEHNR, CDR2 FQNEAQ (reference sequence). The CDR3 length is 17 residues. Trimming removed 5 bases from V and 7 bases from J, with 27 bases in between. The CDR3 protein is CASSKAGQELRVGEQYF. As DNA, the CDR3 is TGTGCCAGCAGCAAGGCAGGGCAGGAACTTCGGGTTGGGGAGCAGTACTTC.

DNA of the CDR3: TGCGCCAGCAGTTCAGGGGGCTCCGAGCAGTACTTC. Encoded protein: CASSSGGSEQYF. The chain carries TRBV5-1 and TRBJ2-7, with 8 nucleotides matching TRBD1. After removal of 5 bases from V and 6 bases from J, the junction contained 4 bases not matched to a gene. From germline, CDR1 is SGHRS and CDR2 YFSETQ. The CDR3 runs to 12 residues. The whole variable domain, filled in from reference TRBV5-1 and TRBJ2-7, reads KAGVTQTPRYLIKTRGQQVTLSCSPISGHRSVSWYQQTPGQGLQFLFEYFSETQRNKGNFPGRFSGRQFSNSRSEMNVSTLELGDSALYLCASSSGGSEQYFGPGTRLTVT.